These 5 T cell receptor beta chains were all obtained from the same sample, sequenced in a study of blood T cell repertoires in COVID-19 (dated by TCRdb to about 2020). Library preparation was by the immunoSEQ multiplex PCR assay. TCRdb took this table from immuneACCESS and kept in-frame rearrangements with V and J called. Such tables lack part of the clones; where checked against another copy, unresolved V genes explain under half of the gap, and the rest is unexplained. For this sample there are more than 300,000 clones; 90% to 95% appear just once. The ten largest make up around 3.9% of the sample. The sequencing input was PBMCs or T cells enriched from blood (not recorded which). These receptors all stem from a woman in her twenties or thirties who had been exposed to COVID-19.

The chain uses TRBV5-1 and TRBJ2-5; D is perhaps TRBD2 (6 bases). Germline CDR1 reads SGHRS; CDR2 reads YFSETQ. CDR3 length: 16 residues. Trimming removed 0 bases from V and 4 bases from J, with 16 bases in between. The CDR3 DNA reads TGCGCCAGCAGCTTGGACCGTGGGAGGCATGGAGAGACCCAGTACTTC. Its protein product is CASSLDRGRHGETQYF.

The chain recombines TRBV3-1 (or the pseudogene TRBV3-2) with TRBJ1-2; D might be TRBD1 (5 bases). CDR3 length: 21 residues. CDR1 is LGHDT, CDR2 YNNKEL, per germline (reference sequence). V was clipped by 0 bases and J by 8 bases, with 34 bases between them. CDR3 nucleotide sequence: TGTGCCAGCAGCCAAGATCTCCGCGAAGGCGGGGGGGAAGGGGATCAGGGCGGCTACACCTTC. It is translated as CASSQDLREGGGEGDQGGYTF.

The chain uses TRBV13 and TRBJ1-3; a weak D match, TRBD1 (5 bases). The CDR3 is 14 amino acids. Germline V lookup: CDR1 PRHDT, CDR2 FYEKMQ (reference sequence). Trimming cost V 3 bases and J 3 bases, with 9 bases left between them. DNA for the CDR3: TGTGCCAGCAGCTTTAGGGGAGGTGGAAACACCATATATTTT. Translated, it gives CASSFRGGGNTIYF.

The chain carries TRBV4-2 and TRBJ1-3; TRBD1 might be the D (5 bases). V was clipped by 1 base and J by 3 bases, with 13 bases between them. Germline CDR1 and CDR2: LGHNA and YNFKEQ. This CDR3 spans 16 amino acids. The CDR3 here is CASSQGLNRLGNTIYF. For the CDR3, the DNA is TGTGCCAGCAGCCAAGGTTTGAACAGGCTTGGAAACACCATATATTTT.

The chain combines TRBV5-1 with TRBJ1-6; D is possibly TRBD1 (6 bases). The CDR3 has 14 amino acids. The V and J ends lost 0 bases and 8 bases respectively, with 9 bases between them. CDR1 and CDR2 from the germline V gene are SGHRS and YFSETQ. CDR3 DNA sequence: TGCGCCAGCAGCTTGGGTACAGGGCATTCACCCCTCCACTTT. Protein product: CASSLGTGHSPLHF. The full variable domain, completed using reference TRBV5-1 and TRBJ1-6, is KAGVTQTPRYLIKTRGQQVTLSCSPISGHRSVSWYQQTPGQGLQFLFEYFSETQRNKGNFPGRFSGRQFSNSRSEMNVSTLELGDSALYLCASSLGTGHSPLHFGNGTRLTVT.